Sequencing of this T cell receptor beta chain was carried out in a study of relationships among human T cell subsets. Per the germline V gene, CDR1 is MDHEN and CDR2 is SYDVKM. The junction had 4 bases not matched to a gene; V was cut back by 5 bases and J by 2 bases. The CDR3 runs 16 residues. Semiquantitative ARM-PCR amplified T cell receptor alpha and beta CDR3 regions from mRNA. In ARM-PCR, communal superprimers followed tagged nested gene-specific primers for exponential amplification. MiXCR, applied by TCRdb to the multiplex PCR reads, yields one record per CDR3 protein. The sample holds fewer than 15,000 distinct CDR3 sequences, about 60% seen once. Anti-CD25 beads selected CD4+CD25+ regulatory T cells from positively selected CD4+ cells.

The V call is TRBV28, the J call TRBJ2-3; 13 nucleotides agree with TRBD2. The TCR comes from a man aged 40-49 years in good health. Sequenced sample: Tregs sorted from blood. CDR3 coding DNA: TGTGCCAGCAGTATCGGACTAGCGGGAGACACAGATACGCAGTATTTT. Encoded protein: CASSIGLAGDTDTQYF. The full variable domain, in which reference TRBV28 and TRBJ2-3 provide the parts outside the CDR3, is DVKVTQSSRYLVKRTGEKVFLECVQDMDHENMFWYRQDPGLGLRLIYFSYDVKMKEKGDIPEGYSVSREKKERFSLILESASTNQTSMYLCASSIGLAGDTDTQYFGPGTRLTVL.